This T cell receptor (beta chain) emerged from a study of Tregs in tolerant kidney transplant recipients. Notes on this clone: Its antigen is unknown. The read ends 3 residues before the CDR3 terminus; that terminus is restored from the germline J gene.

Findings and caveats of the study: Few patients were studied, so findings need validation in larger groups. No direct test of biological reproducibility was done here.

This CDR3 has 16 amino acids. Germline trimming cut 3 bases from V and 0 bases from J; bases unmatched to any gene: 7. CDR1 MGHRA and CDR2 YSYEKL come from the germline V gene. CD4+CD25+CD127- Tregs, CD4+CD25- non-Tregs, CD4 and CD8 cells were sorted. Generated by immunoSEQ multiplex PCR, the TCRdb table keeps only in-frame clones and is missing some. Recorded here are under 40,000 clones; the top ten clones represent over 13%. The chain joins TRBV4-1 to TRBJ2-7, with 8 nucleotides matching TRBD1. The material sequenced was CD8+ T cells from blood, taken before the transplant. The origin of this receptor is a human donor who received a combined kidney and bone marrow transplant. This CDR3 is CASSHATDRASYEQYF. The CDR3 DNA, read in part, is TGCGCCAGCAGCCACGCTACGGACAGGGCCTCCTACGAG.